One sample yielded the 6 T cell receptor beta chains listed below, sequenced in a study of cytomegalovirus exposure and HLA in healthy donors. Use of 60 Vbeta and 13 Jbeta primers characterized the PCR. The method was immunoSEQ multiplex PCR; TCRdb's version includes in-frame clones alone and lacks a portion of them. In total, the table holds some 130,000 clones. The source material was PBMCs. The source is a middle-aged woman in good health and CMV-seropositive.

The chain uses TRBV11-2 and TRBJ2-7, with 12 bases lining up with TRBD2. The germline gives CDR1 SGHAT, CDR2 FQNNGV. V shed 3 bases, J shed 1 base, and the junction held 1 base outside the gene matches. This CDR3 has 15 residues. The CDR3 protein is CASSFGLAGSYEQYF. As DNA, the CDR3 is TGTGCCAGCAGCTTCGGACTAGCGGGGTCCTACGAGCAGTACTTC.

V is TRBV6-5 and J is TRBJ1-1; no clear D. Germline loops: CDR1 MNHEY, CDR2 SVGAGI. Trimming left V 7 bases short and J 7 bases short, with 10 bases between. The CDR3 loop spans 11 amino acids. Here the CDR3 reads CASTSFFEAFF. CDR3 coding DNA: TGTGCCAGCACGTCCTTCTTTGAAGCTTTCTTT.

The chain links TRBV18 to TRBJ2-7, with D tentatively TRBD2 (5 bases). This CDR3 contains 12 residues. The germline V gene encodes CDR1 KGHSH and CDR2 LQKENI. Trimming removed 4 bases at V and 2 bases at J, with 6 bases between. CDR3 DNA: TGTGCCAGCTCACGGGGAGCCTACGAGCAGTACTTC. Encoded protein: CASSRGAYEQYF.

This chain joins TRBV25-1 and TRBJ2-5; 11 bases are a match to TRBD2. The CDR3 loop spans 17 amino acids. Germline V gene sequence: CDR1 MGHDK, CDR2 SYGVNS. V lost 5 bases, J lost 4 bases, and 12 bases stayed unmatched. CDR3 coding DNA: TGTGCCAGCAGTCATCCCACCCTCGGACTAGCGGGAGAGACCCAGTACTTC. It yields the protein CASSHPTLGLAGETQYF.

The CDR3 coding sequence is TGTGCCAGCAGTCGGACAGGGGGGACCTATGGCTACACCTTC. Its protein is CASSRTGGTYGYTF. V and J are TRBV2 and TRBJ1-2; the match to TRBD1 covers 10 bases. Trimming cost V 5 bases and J 4 bases; bases outside gene matches: 4. The CDR3 contains 14 residues. Looked up from germline, CDR1 is SNHLY and CDR2 is FYNNEI. Supplemented by reference TRBV2 and TRBJ1-2, the full variable domain reads EPEVTQTPSHQVTQMGQEVILRCVPISNHLYFYWYRQILGQKVEFLVSFYNNEISEKSEIFDDQFSVERPDGSNFTLKIRSTKLEDSAMYFCASSRTGGTYGYTFGSGTRLTVV.

CDR3 loop: CASSRSGFEGETQYF. As DNA, the CDR3 is TGTGCCAGCAGCCGTTCAGGCTTCGAGGGAGAGACCCAGTACTTC. This sequence joins TRBV2 and TRBJ2-5, with D possibly TRBD2 on 5 matching bases. V gave up 6 bases and J gave up 4 bases, with 18 bases separating them. The germline gives CDR1 SNHLY, CDR2 FYNNEI. The CDR3 spans 15 residues.